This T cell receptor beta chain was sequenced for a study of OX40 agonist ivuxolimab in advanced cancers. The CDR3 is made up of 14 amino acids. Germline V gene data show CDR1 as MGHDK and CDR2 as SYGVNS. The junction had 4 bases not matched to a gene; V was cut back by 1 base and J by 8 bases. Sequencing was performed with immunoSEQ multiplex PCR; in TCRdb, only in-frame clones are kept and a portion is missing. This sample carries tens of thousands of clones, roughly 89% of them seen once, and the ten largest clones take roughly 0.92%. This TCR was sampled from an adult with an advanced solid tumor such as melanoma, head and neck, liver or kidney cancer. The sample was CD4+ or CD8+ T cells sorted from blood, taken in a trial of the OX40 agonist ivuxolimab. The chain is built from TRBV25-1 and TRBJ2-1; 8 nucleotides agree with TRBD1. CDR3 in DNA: TGTGCCAGCAGTGAATCCGGACAGGGCCATGAGCAGTTCTTC. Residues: CASSESGQGHEQFF.